Reported below is one T cell receptor (beta chain). Its antigen is currently not known. One base away there is no much larger clone; base qualities are not given. The entry originates in a study of early T cells in non-severe SARS-CoV-2 infection listed by TCRdb under 2021. For the wider study: Because TCR sequencing was done on bulk RNA from unsorted whole blood, the alpha and beta chains could not be paired.

A case-control design nested within a healthcare worker cohort in London, UK, was used, with weekly nasopharyngeal swab PCR tests and blood sampling performed. Healthcare workers were recruited during the week of the UK lockdown, between 23 and 31 March 2020, and followed weekly for up to roughly 15 weeks. Overall results and qualifications from the work: VDJdb matching was skewed toward anti-spike CD8 responses, so virus-specific expansions were likely underestimated and private and CD4 specificities were missed.

Libraries came from 5' RACE. Reads for this sample came from a NextSeq 500. In the TCR library protocol, unique molecular identifiers were attached to individual cDNA molecules to correct for PCR bias and sequencing error. Both TCR alpha and beta chains were sequenced, and tight co-correlation was observed between alpha and beta sequence abundances in each sample. Processing in the source paper ran as follows. Decombinator V4 was used to annotate TCR sequences for V gene, J gene and CDR3. Expanded TCRs were defined as changing significantly between any two time points under a Poisson model with p below 0.0001. TCR abundances were normalised to the total number of TCRs sequenced in each sample and reported as counts per million. A search of VDJdb, accessed on 1 November 2021, was run for TCRs annotated to CMV, EBV and SARS-CoV-2, with TCRs annotated for multiple antigens excluded. TCRdb took the public reads, trimmed them with fastp at Q25, ran MiXCR for clone calling and kept in-frame beta chains. Each record represents a unique CDR3 protein, reported with the most common genes and DNA among its rows. These V and J calls derive from TCRdb rather than the authors' analysis. The sample table contains tens of thousands of distinct CDR3 sequences; only one count was recorded for roughly 16% of them. About 12% of the sample lies in the top ten.

This TCR was recovered from an adult who was a healthcare worker with PCR-confirmed SARS-CoV-2 infection or an uninfected control (not recorded which). Sequencing was performed on whole blood.

The CDR3 amino acid sequence is: CSARSPGRTEAFF. The DNA sequence reads TGCAGTGCTCGCTCCCCCGGGAGGACTGAAGCTTTCTTT. The chain couples TRBV20-1 to TRBJ1-1; the D gene cannot be resolved reliably. Measured from the cysteine to the phenylalanine, the CDR3 is 13 residues long. The read is trimmed to its CDR3 DNA, 39 bases read in frame from base 1. V lost 5 bases and J lost 5 bases; the stretch between them is 15 bases long. CDR1 and CDR2 are drawn from the germline V gene (reference sequence): DFQATT, SNEGSKA.